This T cell receptor beta chain was observed in a study of radiotherapy plus CTLA-4 blockade in lung cancer. The germline CDR1 and CDR2 sequences are PRHDT and FYEKMQ (reference sequence). This CDR3 is built from 14 residues. The trim removed 5 bases at V and 7 bases at J, leaving 9 bases unmatched. Some clones are missing from TCRdb's copy, which holds only in-frame ones; the method was immunoSEQ multiplex PCR. The data contain tens of thousands of clones, roughly 80% of them singletons. Ipilimumab-mediated CTLA-4 blockade plus focal radiation was given to patients having chemo-refractory metastatic non-small-cell lung cancer.

The sample was peripheral blood, taken from a patient treated with radiotherapy plus ipilimumab. The TCR sequence derives from a human donor with non-small cell lung cancer who had stable disease on radiotherapy plus ipilimumab. The chain couples TRBV13 to TRBJ1-2; 8 nucleotides agree with TRBD1. In DNA form, the CDR3 reads TGTGCCAGCAGCGGGACAGGCCCATTGGGTGGCTACACCTTC. Translation: CASSGTGPLGGYTF.